These 26 T cell receptor beta chains were sequenced from one sample in a study of CD8 T cells in Susac syndrome. An amount of RNA that ranged from about 0.45 to 1 ug was reverse transcribed with random hexamers. TCRdb passed the immunoSEQ multiplex PCR reads through MiXCR, listing each CDR3 protein once. Of 100,000 to 150,000 distinct CDR3 sequences in the sample, 90% to 95% were seen once. Sample: CD8+ T cells from PBMCs. Source of these receptors: a human donor with multiple sclerosis.

This clonotype was picked up a small number of times. J is TRBJ2-7 and V is TRBV18; D call uncertain. Germline V lookup: CDR1 KGHSH, CDR2 LQKENI. V shed 0 bases and J shed 0 bases, with 3 bases lying between them. The CDR3 is 13 amino acids. CDR3 in DNA: TGTGCCAGCTCACCACCGAGCTCCTACGAGCAGTACTTC. Amino acids: CASSPPSSYEQYF.

The chain employs TRBV6-1 and TRBJ2-5; D could derive from TRBD1 or TRBD2 (5 bases each). The CDR3 loop spans 14 amino acids. V shed 7 bases and J shed 5 bases, with 17 bases lying between them. CDR1 and CDR2 (germline): MNHNS, SASEGT. The CDR3 DNA sequence: TGTGCCAGCATGTGGACGGGACGGCTGGAGACCCAGTACTTC. This sequence encodes CASMWTGRLETQYF.

V is TRBV20-1 and J is TRBJ2-7; TRBD1 matches 8 bases. The CDR3 is made up of 13 amino acids. The germline gives CDR1 DFQATT, CDR2 SNEGSKA (reference sequence). After removal of 2 bases from V and 4 bases from J, the junction contained 4 bases not matched to a gene. The CDR3 DNA is TGCAGTGCTAGACAGGGGGCGTGGTACGAGCAGTACTTC. Amino acid sequence: CSARQGAWYEQYF.

The genes are TRBV7-9 and TRBJ2-3, with 12 bases lining up with TRBD2. This CDR3 is 17 amino acids long. CDR1 and CDR2 from the germline V gene are SEHNR and FQNEAQ (reference sequence). Unmatched junction bases numbered 8, after V lost 5 bases and J lost 2 bases. The CDR3 nucleotides are TGTGCCAGCAGCCCCGCACTAGCGGGAGGCGTCACAGATACGCAGTATTTT. Amino acids: CASSPALAGGVTDTQYF. Variable domain in full (rest from reference TRBV7-9 and TRBJ2-3): DTGVSQNPRHKITKRGQNVTFRCDPISEHNRLYWYRQTLGQGPEFLTYFQNEAQLEKSRLLSDRFSAERPKGSFSTLEIQRTEQGDSAMYLCASSPALAGGVTDTQYFGPGTRLTVL.

V is TRBV28 and J is TRBJ1-1; no clear D gene. Germline V gene lookup returns CDR1 MDHEN and CDR2 SYDVKM. Deletions cut 1 base from V and 5 bases from J, with 11 bases between. The CDR3 extends over 14 amino acids. DNA for the CDR3: TGTGCCAGCAGTTTATACAACCTTGGGACTGAAGCTTTCTTT. It is translated as CASSLYNLGTEAFF.

The chain carries TRBV7-6 and TRBJ1-3; no clear D. Per the germline V gene, CDR1 is SGHVS and CDR2 is FNYEAQ. The CDR3 has 12 amino acids. The ends were cut back, 5 bases at V and 7 bases at J, with 9 bases in the middle. CDR3 bases: TGTGCCAGCAGCCCGACGAGTAACACCATATATTTT. Encoded protein: CASSPTSNTIYF.

V and J are TRBV19 and TRBJ2-3, with D possibly TRBD1 on 6 matching bases. The CDR3 length is 15 residues. V gave up 2 bases and J gave up 0 bases, with 9 bases separating them. Per the germline V gene, CDR1 is LNHDA and CDR2 is SQIVND (reference sequence). CDR3 sequence: CASSILGHSTDTQYF. CDR3 coding DNA: TGTGCCAGTAGTATACTGGGACACAGCACAGATACGCAGTATTTT. The variable domain in full, with the rest retrieved from reference TRBV19 and TRBJ2-3, is DGGITQSPKYLFRKEGQNVTLSCEQNLNHDAMYWYRQDPGQGLRLIYYSQIVNDFQKGDIAEGYSVSREKKESFPLTVTSAQKNPTAFYLCASSILGHSTDTQYFGPGTRLTVL.

In nucleotides, the CDR3 is TGTGCCAGCAGTGGGGGGGGAGTCTATGGCTACACCTTC. Translating it yields CASSGGGVYGYTF. The chain is built from TRBV6-2 or TRBV6-3 and TRBJ1-2, with D tentatively TRBD1 (5 bases). The germline V gene encodes CDR1 MNHEY and CDR2 SVGEGT. V dropped 5 bases and J dropped 4 bases, with 11 bases sitting between them. The CDR3 has 13 amino acids.

V is TRBV27 and J is TRBJ2-3; D is unresolved. This CDR3 is built from 14 residues. Germline V gives CDR1 MNHEY, CDR2 SMNVEV (reference sequence). Trimming shortened V by 1 base and J by 3 bases, and 8 bases separated the two germline ends. The CDR3 region has the DNA TGTGCCAGCAGTTTATTTATAGGAACAGATACGCAGTATTTT. Encoded protein: CASSLFIGTDTQYF.

The rearrangement links TRBV12-3 or TRBV12-4 to TRBJ2-1, with 10 nucleotides matching TRBD1. This CDR3 spans 15 amino acids. V dropped 4 bases and J dropped 4; count of bases not matched to a gene: 4. The CDR3 nucleotides are TGTGCCAGCAGTTACCGGGACAGGGGATACAATGAGCAGTTCTTC. It is translated as CASSYRDRGYNEQFF.

The CDR3 coding sequence is TGTGCCAGCAGCCAAGGGTTCGGGGGGCCAGATACGCAGTATTTT. Protein sequence: CASSQGFGGPDTQYF. The chain joins TRBV3-1 to TRBJ2-3, with a tentative D call TRBD2 (7 bases). Trimming left V 1 base short and J 4 bases short, with 12 bases between. The CDR3 totals 15 residues. The germline V gene encodes CDR1 LGHDT and CDR2 YNNKEL (reference sequence).

The chain couples TRBV29-1 to TRBJ2-3; 7 bases map to TRBD2. The germline V gene has CDR1 SQVTM and CDR2 ANQGSEA. The CDR3 runs 12 residues. The V segment lost 7 bases and the J segment 4 bases; nucleotides outside the gene matches: 5. CDR3 DNA sequence: TGCAGCGGGGCTCGGGGGGCAGATACGCAGTATTTT. Protein: CSGARGADTQYF.

The CDR3 spells CASSASGGRGNQPQHF. In nucleotides, the CDR3 is TGTGCCAGCAGTGCTTCTGGGGGTAGGGGCAATCAGCCCCAGCATTTT. The chain combines TRBV6-1 with TRBJ1-5; tentative D call: TRBD1 (5 bases). Germline loops: CDR1 MNHNS, CDR2 SASEGT. This CDR3 is 16 amino acids long. V lost 4 bases to trimming and J lost 2 bases, with 15 bases between them.

J is TRBJ2-5 and V is TRBV28, with 9 bases matching TRBD1. The J segment lost 1 base and the V segment lost 5 bases, leaving 8 bases of the junction unmatched. Germline V CDR1 and CDR2: MDHEN, SYDVKM. There are 16 residues in the CDR3. Written as DNA, the CDR3 is TGTGCCAGCAGTATACCAACAGGGGGCTTCCAAGAGACCCAGTACTTC. It codes for CASSIPTGGFQETQYF.

This clonotype occurred once. This rearrangement joins TRBV13 to TRBJ2-2; D ambiguous. V lost 5 bases to trimming and J lost 3 bases, with 10 bases between them. In germline, CDR1 is PRHDT, CDR2 FYEKMQ (reference sequence). The CDR3 spans 14 residues. In DNA form, the CDR3 reads TGTGCCAGCAGCACCCGACCGGACACCGGGGAGCTGTTTTTT. Residues: CASSTRPDTGELFF.

The chain employs TRBV29-1 and TRBJ2-5, with 10 bases matching TRBD2. With V trimmed by 3 bases and J by 8 bases, 6 bases remained unmatched. Per the germline V gene, CDR1 is SQVTM and CDR2 is ANQGSEA. The CDR3 is 13 amino acids. The CDR3 region has the DNA TGCAGCGTTGACCTAGCGGGAGAGGCTACCCAGTACTTC. This sequence encodes CSVDLAGEATQYF.

The V and J genes are TRBV6-2 or TRBV6-3 and TRBJ2-2; a possible D gene is TRBD1 (6 bases). The ends were cut back, 2 bases at V and 1 base at J, with 11 bases in the middle. Germline CDR1 is MNHEY and CDR2 is SVGEGT. The CDR3 is made up of 16 amino acids. The CDR3 loop reads CASSYTVGGNTGELFF. For the CDR3, the DNA is TGTGCCAGCAGTTACACAGTAGGGGGGAACACCGGGGAGCTGTTTTTT.

V is TRBV13 and J is TRBJ2-3; 10 bases map to TRBD2. In germline, CDR1 is PRHDT, CDR2 FYEKMQ (reference sequence). The CDR3 is 16 amino acids. The V gene end was trimmed by 5 bases and the J gene end by 3 bases; junction bases not matched to a gene: 8. The DNA of the CDR3 is TGTGCCAGCAGCGGAAGCGGGAGGGGATTAACAGATACGCAGTATTTT. Residues: CASSGSGRGLTDTQYF.

The chain combines TRBV2 with TRBJ2-5; 9 nucleotides agree with TRBD1. Germline CDR1 reads SNHLY; CDR2 reads FYNNEI. With V trimmed by 5 bases and J by 5 bases, 6 bases remained unmatched. The CDR3 length is 14 residues. In DNA, the CDR3 is TGTGCCAGCAGTCCCGGGACAGGGAAGGAGACCCAGTACTTC. As protein: CASSPGTGKETQYF.

This chain uses TRBV25-1 with TRBJ1-5; tentatively, D is TRBD1 (5 bases). CDR1 MGHDK and CDR2 SYGVNS come from the germline V gene. The CDR3 covers 14 residues. Trimming took 2 bases from V and 2 from J, leaving 7 bases between them. CDR3 DNA: TGTGCCAGCAGTGAACGGGGGGGCAATCAGCCCCAGCATTTT. It specifies CASSERGGNQPQHF.

J is TRBJ1-5 and V is TRBV12-3 or TRBV12-4; D remains unclear. Trimming stripped 6 bases from V and 0 bases from J, with 15 bases between. The CDR3 has 16 amino acids. The chain's CDR3 is CASSRDQPDSNQPQHF. DNA of the CDR3: TGTGCCAGCAGCCGTGATCAACCTGATAGCAATCAGCCCCAGCATTTT.

The rearrangement uses TRBV7-6 and TRBJ1-5; D remains ambiguous. Germline V CDR1 and CDR2: SGHVS, FNYEAQ. The CDR3 extends over 16 amino acids. Trimming stripped 1 base from V and 0 bases from J, with 10 bases between. DNA for the CDR3: TGTGCCAGCAGCTTAGGACCAGGCAATAGCAATCAGCCCCAGCATTTT. It is translated as CASSLGPGNSNQPQHF.

V and J are TRBV9 and TRBJ1-1; 7 bases fit TRBD1. V lost 1 base, J lost 4 bases, and 4 bases stayed unmatched. CDR3 length: 14 residues. The V gene's germline CDR1 is SGDLS and CDR2 YYNGEE. The CDR3 protein is CASSVSQGFTEAFF. For the CDR3, the DNA is TGTGCCAGCAGCGTATCACAGGGGTTCACTGAAGCTTTCTTT.

The chain is built from TRBV29-1 and TRBJ2-2; TRBD1 might be the D (5 bases). The CDR3 has 12 amino acids. The germline gives CDR1 SQVTM, CDR2 ANQGSEA. Trimming pared 4 bases from V and 7 bases from J, leaving 10 bases between. CDR3 residues: CSVAVGRGELFF. The CDR3 DNA follows: TGCAGCGTTGCGGTGGGGCGCGGGGAGCTGTTTTTT.

The chain links TRBV9 to TRBJ2-1, with 11 bases that match TRBD2. Germline loops: CDR1 SGDLS, CDR2 YYNGEE. V lost 0 bases to trimming and J lost 7 bases; unmatched junction nucleotides: 6. CDR3 length: 16 residues. The CDR3 here is CASSVVGSGRVNEQFF. DNA of the CDR3: TGTGCCAGCAGCGTAGTGGGTAGCGGGAGGGTAAATGAGCAGTTCTTC.

The rearrangement links TRBV27 to TRBJ2-5; 8 nucleotides align to TRBD1. The CDR3 is 15 amino acids. The germline CDR1 and CDR2 sequences are MNHEY and SMNVEV (reference sequence). V lost 2 bases and J lost 2; bases outside the gene matches: 4. The CDR3 sequence is CASSLAGQAQETQYF. The DNA of the CDR3 is TGTGCCAGCAGTTTAGCGGGACAGGCACAAGAGACCCAGTACTTC.